A selection of T cell receptor beta chains follows, all from one sample in a study of T cell responses to AZD1222 COVID-19 vaccine. Clones were sequenced by immunoSEQ multiplex PCR, and TCRdb holds only the in-frame ones, with some missing. The sample includes just under 150,000 clones, approximately 88% seen only once; the top ten take roughly 5.4%. This specimen consisted of peripheral blood, obtained 28 days after the second dose of the MenACWY control vaccine. The source is an adult who received the MenACWY meningococcal vaccine as a control. CDR3s include the opening cysteine and the closing phenylalanine or tryptophan. The D gene is left open where the match is weak. Only some rows state a clone size, as once, few, many or a class for expanded clones.

j_call v_call clone_size d_call cdr3_nt cdr3_aa
TRBJ1-2 TRBV3-1/TRBV3-2 NA NA TGTGCCAGCAGCCAAGCCCCCCGGGACGTCTATGGCTACACCTTC CASSQAPRDVYGYTF
TRBJ2-1 TRBV18 NA TRBD2 TGTGCCAGCTCACCATTGGGAGGGGACAATGAGCAGTTCTTC CASSPLGGDNEQFF
TRBJ1-2 TRBV29-1 NA NA TGCAGCGTCGGACTACCCGGGGCGGATGGCTACACCTTC CSVGLPGADGYTF
TRBJ2-5 TRBV4-2 NA NA TGTGCCAGCAGCCAAGAGAATAGGTCTAAGGTCACCGGGGGTAAAGAGACCCAGTACTTC CASSQENRSKVTGGKETQYF
TRBJ2-5 TRBV12-3/TRBV12-4 NA NA TGTGCCAGCAGTTTAGAGGGGACCCAGTACTTC CASSLEGTQYF
TRBJ1-3 TRBV12-3/TRBV12-4 NA NA TGTGCCAGCGCAACAAGCTCTGGAAACACCATATATTTT CASATSSGNTIYF
TRBJ1-2 TRBV29-1 NA NA TGCAGCGTTGACATGGACAGCTCTAACTATGGCTACACCTTC CSVDMDSSNYGYTF
TRBJ2-5 TRBV15 NA NA TGTGCCACCAGCAGAGCCCCGGAATTCCAAGAGACCCAGTACTTC CATSRAPEFQETQYF
TRBJ1-2 TRBV6-5 NA TRBD1 TGTGCCAGCAGGGCCACAGGGGCTGGCTATGGCTACACCTTC CASRATGAGYGYTF
TRBJ1-1 TRBV7-9 NA TRBD1 TGTGCCAGCAGCGGCCGGGACAGGGGCTACGGCACTGAAGCTTTCTTT CASSGRDRGYGTEAFF
TRBJ2-7 TRBV19 NA NA TGTGCCAGTAAGAGTGGTAGGGACGGGAGCTCCTACGAGCAGTACTTC CASKSGRDGSSYEQYF
TRBJ1-4 TRBV27 NA TRBD1 TGTGCCAGCAGGCAGGGGACAGAGAATGAAAAACTGTTTTTT CASRQGTENEKLFF
TRBJ2-2 TRBV7-9 NA TRBD2 TGTGCCAGCAGACCGGCGCTAGCGGGGGCAAACACCGGGGAGCTGTTTTTT CASRPALAGANTGELFF
TRBJ1-6 TRBV15 NA NA TGTGCCACCAGCGACATGGTGAATTCACCCCTCCACTTT CATSDMVNSPLHF
TRBJ2-7 TRBV3-1/TRBV3-2 NA NA TGTGCCAGCAGCCAAGGAAGTGCGACAGGTGAGCAGTACTTC CASSQGSATGEQYF
TRBJ2-1 TRBV12-5 NA NA TGTGCTAGTGGACTGGACGGTCCGGATGAGCAGTTCTTC CASGLDGPDEQFF
TRBJ2-3 TRBV18 once NA TGTGCCAGCTCACCAGGAGTCGGCCGCACAGATACGCAGTATTTT CASSPGVGRTDTQYF
TRBJ2-7 TRBV3-1/TRBV3-2 NA NA TGTGCCAGCAGCCGGTGGGCCTACGAGCAGTACTTC CASSRWAYEQYF
TRBJ1-6 TRBV18 NA NA TGTGCCAGCTCACCAACAGGAGCAGGTCTAGGATCACCCCTCCACTTT CASSPTGAGLGSPLHF
TRBJ1-2 TRBV12-3/TRBV12-4 NA NA TGTGCCAGCAGTTTAACGGGACCAAATGGCTACACCTTC CASSLTGPNGYTF
TRBJ2-3 TRBV9 NA NA TGTGCCAGCAGCGTAGGGTCAGTGAGTGGGGATACGCAGTATTTT CASSVGSVSGDTQYF
TRBJ2-2 TRBV11-3 few NA TGTGCCAGCAGCTCTGGGACTGTCACCGGGGAGCTGTTTTTT CASSSGTVTGELFF
TRBJ1-2 TRBV4-3 NA NA TGCGCCAGCAGCCAAGATATCCAGTATGGCTACACCTTC CASSQDIQYGYTF
TRBJ1-1 TRBV6-6 NA TRBD1 TGTGCCAGCAGTCGGTACAGGGGGCAAGGAAGTGAGAAGGTGAACACTGAAGCTTTCTTT CASSRYRGQGSEKVNTEAFF
TRBJ1-1 TRBV20-1 NA NA TGCAGTGCTAGTGGGGACTGGAACACTGAAGCTTTCTTT CSASGDWNTEAFF
TRBJ2-7 TRBV10-3 NA TRBD1 TGTGCCATCACGTTGGGACAGGGGAGCTTGGAGCAGTACTTC CAITLGQGSLEQYF
TRBJ2-7 TRBV5-6 NA NA TGTGCCAGCAGCCGTCGGGACGGCTCCTACGAGCAGTACTTC CASSRRDGSYEQYF
TRBJ1-3 TRBV19 NA TRBD1 TGTGCCAGTAGTATAGGGGACAGCTCTGGAAACACCATATATTTT CASSIGDSSGNTIYF
TRBJ2-7 TRBV5-1 NA NA TGCGCCAGCAGCTTGATTGTGGGAGAGGAGCAGTACTTC CASSLIVGEEQYF
TRBJ1-4 TRBV7-2 NA TRBD1 TGTGCCAGCAGCTGGACAGGGAATGAAAAACTGTTTTTT CASSWTGNEKLFF